This record looks at one TCR beta chain sequence and its context. Its antigen is still unknown. Qualities for individual bases were not recorded, and no much larger clone is one base off. Genomic DNA was isolated from the sorted cells so that the TCRbeta CDR3 region could be sequenced. The immunoSEQ Assay was used to sequence the TCRbeta CDR3 regions. TCRdb obtained this table from immuneACCESS and retained in-frame rearrangements with V and J assigned. These tables miss some clones; where compared with another copy, unresolved V genes account for less than half of the shortfall, and the remainder is unexplained. Counted in this sample were nearly 80,000 clones; roughly 88% of them appeared once. The ten most abundant clones make up under 0.35% of the sample. V trim: 4 bases; J trim: 3 bases; unmatched bases: 2. CDR1 SGDLS and CDR2 YYNGEE were looked up in the germline V gene. Spanning cysteine to phenylalanine, the CDR3 consists of 15 amino acids. The retained sequence is limited to the CDR3, 45 bases, with the frame set at the first base.

The trial excluded patients who had a history of autoimmune disease or were on systemic immunosuppression. In every dose cohort, peripheral blood was drawn for TCR sequencing at baseline, cycle 4 day 1, and cycle 7 day 1. Samples came from an open-label, multicenter, first-in-human phase I dose-escalation trial of ivuxolimab. Adults with locally advanced or metastatic melanoma, renal cell carcinoma, hepatocellular carcinoma or head and neck squamous cell carcinoma were enrolled in the trial. Before TCR sequencing, CD4+ T cells and CD8+ T cells from peripheral blood were sorted into separate populations. These data originate in a study of OX40 agonist ivuxolimab in advanced cancers. Regarding the research as a whole: The costimulatory receptor OX40 (CD134) was targeted by ivuxolimab, a fully human IgG2 agonistic monoclonal antibody. Intravenous ivuxolimab was administered to patients every 2 weeks at six dose levels: 0.01, 0.1, 0.3, 1.5, 3 and 10 mg/kg. Of the approximately 53 patients in dose escalation, some 20 had hepatocellular carcinoma, some 15 had melanoma, 9 had renal cell carcinoma and 9 had head and neck cancer. In the dose-escalation cohort, 75% to 90% of patients were male, and the mean age was approximately 60 years with a range of roughly 23 to 79. Prior anti-PD-1, anti-PD-L1 or anti-CTLA-4 therapy was permitted, and checkpoint inhibitors had been received by about 37% of dose-escalation patients. Three dose-escalation patients achieved partial responses, one with hepatocellular carcinoma and two with cutaneous melanoma. The purpose of peripheral TCRbeta sequencing was to test whether ivuxolimab changed TCR sequence diversity and led to clonal T-cell expansion. The monotherapy dose-escalation portion (N ≈ 55 patients) of the phase I ivuxolimab trial is reported in the paper. General findings and caveats noted by the study authors: The antigen specificity of the clonally expanded peripheral T cells was not determined. In the 0.1-3.0 mg/kg groups, partial responders were among the patients with the lowest normalized peripheral clonal expansion, particularly in CD8+ T cells. After ivuxolimab, CD8+ T cells had more expanded clones than CD4+ T cells on average. Low levels of normalized T-cell clonal expansion were also seen in some nonresponding patients. At doses from 0.1 to 3.0 mg/kg, clonal expansion was seen in both CD4+ and CD8+ blood T cells between baseline and week 6.

The source was CD4+ or CD8+ T cells sorted from blood, collected in a trial of the OX40 agonist ivuxolimab. The V gene is TRBV9 and the J gene is TRBJ2-5, with 14 bases matching TRBD2. This receptor was obtained from an adult with an advanced solid tumor such as melanoma, head and neck, liver or kidney cancer. The nucleotide sequence is given as TGTGCCAGCAGCCCGGGACTAGCGGGGGAAGAGACCCAGTACTTC. Translated, it reads CASSPGLAGEETQYF.